These 27 T cell receptor beta chains were sequenced from one sample in a study of human T cells and chemical hapten exposure (dated by TCRdb to the early 2020s). Library preparation was by RACE. Sequenced using a NextSeq 500. In TCRdb, the public reads were trimmed at Q25 with fastp and aligned with MiXCR, with productive beta chains retained. Identical CDR3 proteins give one entry, which carries the most common genes and DNA. The table for this sample lists 70,000 or so distinct CDR3 sequences; around 10% of them were counted only once. The ten biggest clones cover more than 1.2% of the sample. The meaning of the sample's time point label: patch test 3, about 24 weeks after DPC sensitization. Interpreted using the paper, the treatment or condition label stands for: therapeutic diphenylcyclopropenone sensitization with weekly scalp DPC. The material was whole blood, obtained in connection with sensitization to the hapten diphenylcyclopropenone (DPC). These receptors came from a woman aged 50 to 60 with alopecia areata. Some clones in this sample may be carry-over from other donors' samples.

V gene TRBV28 combines with J gene TRBJ2-2; 11 positions match TRBD1. This CDR3 is built from 16 residues. Looked up from germline, CDR1 is MDHEN and CDR2 is SYDVKM. The V and J ends lost 5 bases and 4 bases, in that order; junction bases with no gene match: 6. The CDR3 spells CASSQGTGGITGELFF. The DNA of the CDR3 is TGTGCCAGCAGTCAGGGGACAGGGGGAATCACCGGGGAGCTGTTTTTT.

The table lists this clonotype with many counts. V usage is TRBV19 and J usage is TRBJ1-5; 7 bases match TRBD1. Germline CDR1 and CDR2: LNHDA and SQIVND (reference sequence). This CDR3 contains 16 residues. The junction had 7 bases not matched to a gene; V was cut back by 5 bases and J by 0 bases. The CDR3 spells CASSLLQGPSNQPQHF. The CDR3 coding sequence is TGTGCCAGTAGTTTACTACAGGGGCCTAGCAATCAGCCCCAGCATTTT.

This clonotype was seen only a few times. The chain is built from TRBV2 and TRBJ2-1; TRBD2 aligns across 10 bases. The germline gives CDR1 SNHLY, CDR2 FYNNEI. There are 13 residues in the CDR3. This chain's CDR3 is CGTGGLASNEQFF. The CDR3, as DNA: TGTGGCACCGGGGGACTAGCGAGTAATGAGCAGTTCTTC.

This rearrangement joins TRBV3-1 to TRBJ2-3; 8 bases align to TRBD2. This CDR3 comprises 15 residues. V trimming: 8 bases; J trimming: 6 bases; junction bases outside the gene matches: 13. Germline loops: CDR1 LGHDT, CDR2 YNNKEL (reference sequence). CDR3 sequence reads: CASGGGSGASDTQYF. CDR3 sequence (DNA): TGTGCCAGCGGCGGTGGTAGCGGGGCATCGGATACGCAGTATTTT.

This clonotype was counted many times. This rearrangement joins TRBV9 to TRBJ1-4, with 7 bases lining up with TRBD1. J gave up 5 bases and V 3 bases, and 7 bases lay outside the gene matches. The germline CDR1 and CDR2 sequences are SGDLS and YYNGEE. The CDR3 is 15 amino acids. The CDR3 sequence: CASSELPTGNEKLFF. In DNA, the CDR3 is TGTGCCAGCAGCGAACTTCCGACAGGGAATGAAAAACTGTTTTTT.

The chain links TRBV15 to TRBJ2-1; TRBD2 matches at 7 bases. J was trimmed by 2 bases and V by 0 bases; bases with no gene match: 4. CDR1 LNHNV and CDR2 YYDKDF come from the germline V gene (reference sequence). The CDR3 totals 16 residues. The CDR3 loop reads CATSRDGREPYNEQFF. In nucleotides, the CDR3 is TGTGCCACCAGCAGAGATGGGAGGGAACCCTACAATGAGCAGTTCTTC. Looking up the rest from reference TRBV15 and TRBJ2-1 gives the full variable domain: DAMVIQNPRYQVTQFGKPVTLSCSQTLNHNVMYWYQQKSSQAPKLLFHYYDKDFNNEADTPDNFQSRRPNTSFCFLDIRSPGLGDTAMYLCATSRDGREPYNEQFFGPGTRLTVL.

This rearrangement joins TRBV12-3 or TRBV12-4 to TRBJ1-5; possible D gene TRBD1, 5 bases. The CDR3 sequence is 15 residues long. Trimming removed 7 bases at V and 1 base at J, with 14 bases between. The CDR3 bases are TGTGCCAGCACCTTGGGGGGGTCGAGCAATCAGCCCCAGCATTTT. Its protein product is CASTLGGSSNQPQHF.

This rearrangement joins TRBV4-1 to TRBJ2-3, with no clear D. Germline-derived CDR1 and CDR2 are MGHRA and YSYEKL. The CDR3 contains 13 residues. The V and J ends lost 0 bases and 6 bases respectively, with 7 bases between them. CDR3: CASSQDNGDTQYF. CDR3 in DNA: TGCGCCAGCAGCCAAGATAACGGGGATACGCAGTATTTT.

In this sample, this clonotype turned up a few times. The chain carries TRBV6-5 and TRBJ1-2, with no clear D. Trimming pared 2 bases from V and 0 bases from J, leaving 10 bases between. Germline lookup yields CDR1 MNHEY and CDR2 SVGAGI. This CDR3 has 15 amino acids. The DNA for the CDR3 is TGTGCCAGCAGTTACCAGGACGGAGCTAACTATGGCTACACCTTC. Translation gives CASSYQDGANYGYTF.

At least ten counts were recorded for this clonotype. The chain has TRBV24-1 and TRBJ1-2; TRBD1 matches at 9 bases. CDR3 size: 15 residues. Germline V gives CDR1 KGHDR, CDR2 SFDVKD. The ends lost 3 bases at V and 4 bases at J; junction bases unmatched: 5. As DNA, the CDR3 is TGTGCCACCAGTGATCCCACAGGGGGCGGCTATGGCTACACCTTC. The encoded protein is CATSDPTGGGYGYTF.

At least ten counts were recorded for this clonotype. This chain uses TRBV5-1 with TRBJ1-2; TRBD1 matches 7 bases. The CDR3 consists of 16 residues. Germline V lookup: CDR1 SGHRS, CDR2 YFSETQ. J was trimmed by 0 bases and V by 4 bases; bases with no gene match: 9. The CDR3 region is CASSPAVDRTNYGYTF. The CDR3, as DNA: TGCGCCAGCAGCCCTGCGGTGGACAGGACTAACTATGGCTACACCTTC.

This clonotype was seen ten or more times. The rearrangement uses TRBV18 and TRBJ2-5; 8 nucleotides align to TRBD1. Losses at the gene ends were 3 bases for V and 4 bases for J; bases not matched to a gene: 1. Germline CDR1 is KGHSH and CDR2 is LQKENI. There are 13 residues in the CDR3. CDR3 region: CASSPGQAETQYF. The CDR3 nucleotides read TGTGCCAGCTCACCGGGACAGGCAGAGACCCAGTACTTC.

This clonotype has a count of ten or more. This chain joins TRBV12-3 or TRBV12-4 and TRBJ1-1; D is unclear. Trimming removed 2 bases from V and 4 bases from J, with 17 bases in between. The CDR3 length is 16 residues. The CDR3 protein is CASSLMVGGGSTEAFF. For the CDR3, the DNA is TGTGCCAGCAGTTTAATGGTCGGCGGAGGATCCACTGAAGCTTTCTTT.

This clonotype was seen repeatedly, ten times or more. The rearrangement joins TRBV28 to TRBJ1-5, with 7 bases matching TRBD1. The ends lost 6 bases at V and 15 bases at J; junction bases unmatched: 17. There are 14 residues in the CDR3. Looked up from germline, CDR1 is MDHEN and CDR2 is SYDVKM. The CDR3 sequence is CASSLPTGAPFPHF. The DNA for the CDR3 is TGTGCCAGCAGCCTTCCAACAGGGGCCCCTTTTCCGCATTTT.

This clonotype was seen repeatedly, ten times or more. The chain links TRBV2 to TRBJ1-6, with unresolved D. The CDR3 has 12 residues. Germline V gives CDR1 SNHLY, CDR2 FYNNEI. Trimming removed 3 bases at V and 11 bases at J, with 8 bases between. The CDR3 region is CASSESHAPLHF. Here the CDR3 DNA reads TGTGCCAGCAGTGAGTCCCACGCACCCCTCCACTTT.

This clonotype has only a few counts. The V and J genes are TRBV29-1 and TRBJ2-2, with D unresolved. The germline CDR1 and CDR2 sequences are SQVTM and ANQGSEA. V was cut by 7 bases and J by 1 base, with 7 bases left in between. The CDR3 runs to 12 residues. This chain's CDR3 is CSAKKNTGELFF. CDR3 sequence (DNA): TGCAGCGCCAAGAAGAACACCGGGGAGCTGTTTTTT.

CDR3 amino acids: CASSPGTGGAGDTEAFF. The CDR3 DNA reads TGTGCCAGCAGCCCAGGGACAGGGGGCGCCGGGGACACTGAAGCTTTCTTT. The rearrangement links TRBV11-2 to TRBJ1-1; the match to TRBD1 covers 12 bases. The V and J ends lost 5 bases and 3 bases, in that order; junction bases with no gene match: 10. The germline gives CDR1 SGHAT, CDR2 FQNNGV. The CDR3 is 17 amino acids.

The rearrangement uses TRBV28 and TRBJ1-1, with a weak D call TRBD1 (5 bases). V was trimmed by 5 bases and J by 5 bases, leaving 9 bases between them. The length of the CDR3 is 12 residues. Germline assignment: CDR1 MDHEN and CDR2 SYDVKM. CDR3 DNA sequence: TGTGCCAGCAGTCGTTACAGGACTGAAGCTTTCTTT. It encodes CASSRYRTEAFF.

CDR3 sequence reads: CASSLGLARSTQYF. The CDR3 nucleotides are TGTGCCAGCAGCTTAGGCCTAGCGCGCTCTACGCAGTATTTT. The chain uses TRBV7-2 and TRBJ2-3, with D perhaps TRBD2 (6 bases). This CDR3 is 14 amino acids long. V lost 1 base to trimming and J lost 8 bases, with 13 bases between them. CDR1 SGHTA and CDR2 FQGNSA come from the germline V gene. The complete variable domain, with remaining parts taken from reference TRBV7-2 and TRBJ2-3, reads GAGVSQSPSNKVTEKGKDVELRCDPISGHTALYWYRQSLGQGLEFLIYFQGNSAPDKSGLPSDRFSAERTGGSVSTLTIQRTQQEDSAVYLCASSLGLARSTQYFGPGTRLTVL.

This clonotype was detected a few times. The rearrangement links TRBV4-2 to TRBJ1-2; D is perhaps TRBD1 (5 bases). The length of the CDR3 is 17 residues. The germline V gene encodes CDR1 LGHNA and CDR2 YNFKEQ. The germline V and J ends were trimmed by 0 bases and 4 bases, with 18 bases remaining between them. The CDR3 sequence: CASSQDPPGPGTYGYTF. For the CDR3, the DNA is TGTGCCAGCAGCCAAGATCCCCCGGGGCCAGGGACCTATGGCTACACCTTC.

The chain joins TRBV7-2 to TRBJ2-3; D is perhaps TRBD1 (5 bases). Germline CDR1 is SGHTA and CDR2 is FQGNSA. V dropped 7 bases and J dropped 1 base, with 18 bases sitting between them. The CDR3 covers 16 residues. This CDR3 reads CASTKGSVVGTDTQYF. CDR3 coding DNA: TGTGCCAGCACTAAGGGGTCCGTTGTCGGCACAGATACGCAGTATTTT.

This clonotype was detected many times. The chain has TRBV29-1 and TRBJ2-5; tentative D call: TRBD1 (5 bases). V dropped 5 bases and J dropped 5 bases, with 12 bases sitting between them. The germline gives CDR1 SQVTM, CDR2 ANQGSEA. The CDR3 is 12 residues long. CDR3 sequence reads: CSVMKGRETQYF. The CDR3 nucleotides are TGCAGCGTTATGAAGGGGCGGGAGACCCAGTACTTC.

This clonotype was recorded at least ten times. The J gene is TRBJ1-6, the V gene TRBV27, with TRBD1 matching over 8 bases. Germline V CDR1 and CDR2: MNHEY, SMNVEV (reference sequence). The CDR3 spans 20 residues. V shed 1 base, J shed 13 bases, and the junction held 24 bases outside the gene matches. Here the CDR3 DNA reads TGTGCCAGCAGTTTATGGGCAGCCAGGGGGCGCGGGAGTGTACGTTTGCCCCTCCACTTT. It is translated as CASSLWAARGRGSVRLPLHF.

This clonotype was seen many times. The rearrangement joins TRBV20-1 to TRBJ1-2; 7 bases agree with TRBD1. CDR1 and CDR2 (germline): DFQATT, SNEGSKA (reference sequence). Germline trimming cut 8 bases from V and 2 bases from J; bases unmatched to any gene: 5. CDR3 size: 12 residues. This chain's CDR3 is CSQGGSNYGYTF. As DNA, the CDR3 is TGCAGTCAAGGGGGCAGCAACTATGGCTACACCTTC.

In its sample, this clonotype was seen many times. The V call is TRBV7-8, the J call TRBJ1-2; D unclear. Germline assignment: CDR1 SGHVS and CDR2 FQNEAQ. CDR3 size: 16 residues. V lost 5 bases, J lost 4 bases, and 20 bases lay in between. As DNA, the CDR3 is TGTGCCAGCAGCCCTGTAGCGGGCAGCTTTGGCTATGGCTACACCTTC. The encoded protein is CASSPVAGSFGYGYTF.

This clonotype was seen ten or more times. This rearrangement joins TRBV2 to TRBJ2-1, with D possibly TRBD2 on 6 matching bases. The CDR3 consists of 14 residues. The germline V gene has CDR1 SNHLY and CDR2 FYNNEI. The V end was cut by 2 bases, the J end by 6 bases, with 11 bases between. CDR3 loop: CASSEYGGFNEQFF. The CDR3 DNA sequence: TGTGCCAGCAGTGAATATGGGGGGTTCAATGAGCAGTTCTTC.

This clonotype came up many times. The CDR3 DNA sequence: TGCAGTGCTCCACTCCGACATCGCTCTGGGGCCAACGTCCTGACTTTC. Protein: CSAPLRHRSGANVLTF. V is TRBV20-1 and J is TRBJ2-6, with D hard to call. The V end lost 5 bases, the J end lost 0 bases, and 14 bases lay between the germline ends. CDR3 size: 16 residues. The germline CDR1 and CDR2 sequences are DFQATT and SNEGSKA (reference sequence).